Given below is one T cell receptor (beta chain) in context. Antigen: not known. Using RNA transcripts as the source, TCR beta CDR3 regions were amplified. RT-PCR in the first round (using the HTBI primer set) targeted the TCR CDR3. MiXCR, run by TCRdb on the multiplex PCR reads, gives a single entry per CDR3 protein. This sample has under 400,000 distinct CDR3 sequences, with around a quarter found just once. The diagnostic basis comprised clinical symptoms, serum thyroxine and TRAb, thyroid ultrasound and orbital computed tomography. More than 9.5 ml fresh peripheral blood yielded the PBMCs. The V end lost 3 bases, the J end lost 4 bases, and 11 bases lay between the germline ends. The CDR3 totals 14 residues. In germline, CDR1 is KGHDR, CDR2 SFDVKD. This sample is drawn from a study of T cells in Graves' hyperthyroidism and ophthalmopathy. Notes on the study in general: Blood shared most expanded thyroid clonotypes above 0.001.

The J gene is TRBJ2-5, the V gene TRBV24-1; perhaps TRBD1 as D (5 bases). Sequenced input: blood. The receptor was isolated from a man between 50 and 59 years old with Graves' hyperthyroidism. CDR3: CATSDGQGRETQYF. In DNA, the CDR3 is TGTGCCACCAGTGATGGGCAGGGAAGAGAGACCCAGTACTTC.